The source of this T cell receptor (beta chain) is a study of regulatory T cells in long-lasting Graves disease. From germline, CDR1 is LNHDA and CDR2 SQIVND (reference sequence). The J segment lost 4 bases and the V segment lost 1 base, leaving 10 bases of the junction unmatched. There are 17 residues in the CDR3. General study points: Repertoires from persistent disease leaned toward TRBV28, TRBJ1-2 and TRBJ2-5.

The time point is: newly diagnosed GD, antithyroid drugs for less than 3 months. PBMC-derived RNA was used for the TCR library. This clonotype was counted a few times. The target antigen is unknown. Investigators prepared the TCR beta libraries by applying iRepertoire HTBI primers and Arm-PCR of CDR3 regions. TCRdb processed the multiplex PCR reads anew with MiXCR; each CDR3 protein has one entry. Altogether almost 450,000 distinct CDR3 sequences are present, about 15% being singletons, with the ten largest covering around 11%. These same data were also listed under a study on T cells in Graves' hyperthyroidism and ophthalmopathy. That paper states: TCR CDR3 underwent first-round RT-PCR with the HTBI primer set.

The TCR was taken from a young woman with Graves disease. This material consisted of peripheral blood mononuclear cells (PBMCs), taken at new diagnosis, from a patient treated with antithyroid drugs. This rearrangement joins TRBV19 to TRBJ1-1; 9 nucleotides match TRBD1. For the CDR3, the DNA is TGTGCCAGTAGTATAGGCGGGGGGGGACAGGGAGCCACTGAAGCTTTCTTT. It yields the protein CASSIGGGGQGATEAFF.